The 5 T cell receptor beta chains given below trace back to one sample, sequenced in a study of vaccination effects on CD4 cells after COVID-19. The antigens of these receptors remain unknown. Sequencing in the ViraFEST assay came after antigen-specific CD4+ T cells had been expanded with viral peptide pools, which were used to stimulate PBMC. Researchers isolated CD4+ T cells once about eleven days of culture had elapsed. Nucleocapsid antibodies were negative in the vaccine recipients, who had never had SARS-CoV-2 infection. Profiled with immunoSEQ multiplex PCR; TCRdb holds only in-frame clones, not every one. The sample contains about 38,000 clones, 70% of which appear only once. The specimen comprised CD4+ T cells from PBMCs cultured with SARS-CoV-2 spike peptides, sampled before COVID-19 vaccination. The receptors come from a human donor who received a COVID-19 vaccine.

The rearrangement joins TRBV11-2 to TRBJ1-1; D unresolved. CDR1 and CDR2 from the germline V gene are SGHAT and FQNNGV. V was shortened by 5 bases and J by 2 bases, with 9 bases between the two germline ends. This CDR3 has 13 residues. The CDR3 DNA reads TGTGCCAGCAGCCCTCAACCAAACACTGAAGCTTTCTTT. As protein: CASSPQPNTEAFF.

CDR3 sequence reads: CASSHKLGTAYDIQYF. DNA of the CDR3: TGCGCCAGCAGCCATAAATTAGGGACCGCATACGACATTCAGTACTTC. The chain links TRBV5-1 to TRBJ2-4; D possibly matches TRBD1 or TRBD2 (5 bases each). Between the trimmed V and J ends, which lost 4 bases and 8 bases, there was a span of 22 bases. The CDR3 spans 16 residues. CDR1 and CDR2 (germline): SGHRS, YFSETQ.

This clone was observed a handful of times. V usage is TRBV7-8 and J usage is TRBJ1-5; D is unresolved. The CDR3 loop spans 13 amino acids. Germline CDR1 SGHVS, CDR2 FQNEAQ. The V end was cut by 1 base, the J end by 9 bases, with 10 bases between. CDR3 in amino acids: CASSLGVGLPQHF. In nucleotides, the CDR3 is TGTGCCAGCAGCTTAGGAGTAGGTTTGCCCCAGCATTTT.

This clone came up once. The DNA for the CDR3 is TGTGCCAGCAGTCCTGGACAGGCCCCGGGGGAGCAGTACTTC. Translating gives CASSPGQAPGEQYF. This chain connects TRBV7-3 to TRBJ2-7; 7 bases fit TRBD1. The CDR3 is 14 residues long. The V gene end was trimmed by 6 bases and the J gene end by 7 bases; junction bases not matched to a gene: 12. Per germline, CDR1 SGHTA and CDR2 FQGTGA.

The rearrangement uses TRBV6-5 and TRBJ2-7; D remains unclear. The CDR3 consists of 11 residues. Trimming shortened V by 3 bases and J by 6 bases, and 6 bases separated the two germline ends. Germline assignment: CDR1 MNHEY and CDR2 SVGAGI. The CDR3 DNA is TGTGCCAGCAGTTATCATGGCGAGCAGTACTTC. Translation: CASSYHGEQYF.